This T cell receptor (beta chain) appears in the sequencing data of a study of T cells in Graves' hyperthyroidism and ophthalmopathy. Trimming took 5 bases from V and 3 from J, leaving 14 bases between them. The CDR3 spans 13 residues. Germline V gene lookup returns CDR1 SQVTM and CDR2 ANQGSEA. Every diagnosis used clinical symptoms, serum thyroxine and TRAb, thyroid ultrasound and orbital computed tomography. Researchers took RNA transcripts and amplified the TCR beta CDR3 regions from them. When the TCR CDR3 underwent first-round RT-PCR, the HTBI primer set was used. TCRdb redid the calling of the multiplex PCR reads with MiXCR, one entry per CDR3 protein. The top ten hold 14% of the sample, which has about 570,000 distinct CDR3 sequences, 11% to 15% seen once.

This clonotype originated in a woman between 40 and 50 years old with Graves' hyperthyroidism. The material sequenced was blood. V is TRBV29-1 and J is TRBJ2-7, with D possibly being TRBD1 (6 bases). The CDR3 reads CSVRSQGYYEQYF. CDR3 DNA sequence: TGCAGCGTTCGGTCACAGGGATACTACGAGCAGTACTTC.